This T cell receptor beta chain was identified in a study of cytomegalovirus exposure and HLA in healthy donors (dated by TCRdb to about 2017). Notes on the research overall: In an earlier analysis of under 600 of the donors, approximately 260 Gb of sequence data and 100 million or so unique TCR beta sequences from about 180 million T cells were reported. An early release covering about 600 HLA-typed donors comprised approximately 290 gigabases of sequencing data and approximately 80 million unique TCR sequences. The genetic ancestry cluster associated with self-reported Caucasian donors included 81% of the roughly 390 genotyped donors. The study was designed to test whether signatures of past pathogen exposure could be identified by cataloging public T cell receptors. The T cell repertoires of under 750 subjects were profiled by immunosequencing and related to cytomegalovirus serostatus. Along with the roughly 700-subject first cohort, a separate validation cohort of around 110 different subjects was used. To predict cytomegalovirus infection status, the study combined high-throughput TCR immunosequencing, statistical association of individual TCRs with disease status, and machine learning. A later analysis re-analyzed previously published TCR beta repertoires from 666 donors and added high-resolution HLA genotyping to study TCR occurrence patterns. The later analysis used no new phenotypic data to find candidate immune exposures, relying instead on TCR beta sequences and their occurrence across donors. An earlier analysis of 587 of the donors used high-throughput TCR beta sequencing to judge whether each TCR beta V gene segment behaved as functional or pseudogenic. Donor age, sex, ethnicity and CMV serostatus were compiled together with the repertoire data. A later genetic analysis took genome-wide SNP genotypes for about three fifths of the roughly 670 donors and used that subset as a discovery cohort. Every discovery cohort repertoire had been produced on one sequencing platform. Class I and class II HLA loci were covered by the typing at four-digit resolution. Typing coverage differed by locus: A, B, C, DRB1 and DQB1 were typed in about 629-630 donors, DQA1 in 500 to 550, DPA1 in 600 to 610, and DPB1 in about 450. Because of strong linkage in the cohort, roughly five DR-DQ haplotypes were treated as single units for association and clustering. On average, roughly 250,000 unique TCR beta nucleotide sequences were sequenced per donor among about 400 genotyped donors of the cohort, with roughly 20% of those sequences being non-productive.

Points on this clone: Its antigen remains undetermined. The sample holds no much larger clone one base away, and base qualities are not on file.

Results the study describes overall, beyond this receptor: HLA typing was unavailable for some donors at each locus, so association tests used only the typed subset. Specific HLA alleles were associated with 15,000 to 20,000 TCR beta sequences at a false discovery rate of 0.05 in a later analysis. According to a later analysis, TCR association rates differed among HLA loci, with DRB1 alleles showing the most associated TCRs and HLA-C alleles showing the fewest. In vitro tests confirmed that a few of the cytomegalovirus-associated TCR beta chains recognize cytomegalovirus antigens. Sequencing depth was assumed to be roughly uniform across donors in the presence/absence analyses, though that assumption may not hold. According to a later genetic analysis, donors in an Asian-associated ancestry cluster had fewer N-insertions in productive TCRs than the approximately 710-donor mean. Correlated functional status among segregating V segments might reflect linkage disequilibrium, but an unknown experimental factor could not be ruled out. According to a later analysis, most CMV-associated TCR beta chains appeared to be HLA-restricted, and the HLA associations seemed to be driven largely by CMV exposure. In this cohort, only TCR beta chains were sequenced, and detectable features were limited by the absence of alpha or paired-chain data. Compared with equally common non-associated chains, HLA-associated TCR beta chains in a later analysis were more clonally expanded and had lower generation probabilities. A further reported finding was that TCR beta sequences accurately predicted the HLA-A and HLA-B alleles for most subjects in the first cohort. It was suggested by the authors that the approach could potentially be generalized to other disease states and immunological phenotypes. A cluster of highly shared sequence variants was judged likely to be a technical artifact of the sequencing pipeline. Most TCR sequences were observed very rarely across donors, whereas some public TCRs were present in many individuals. CMV serostatus was the only immune exposure information available for the cohort. The classifier was reported to diagnose cytomegalovirus status with high specificity and sensitivity in both the original cohort and the validation cohort. In an earlier analysis of 587 of the donors, most TCR beta V segments appeared in productive rearrangements about 87% or about 30% of the time, broadly matching IMGT annotations. In a later analysis, several top co-occurrence clusters were reported to appear linked to parvovirus B19, influenza, CMV and Epstein-Barr virus. Seventeen rarely observed V segments, including chromosome 9 orphons, were excluded from the earlier analysis of approximately 500 of the donors because counts were too low. V-gene and J-gene trimming of TCR beta chains was associated with a missense DCLRE1C variant in a later genetic analysis, and the association was replicated in an independent cohort. Some IMGT-functional V segments, including TRBV6-2 and TRBV6-3, could not be distinguished by the 87-base-pair reads and were therefore excluded. The study listed 150 to 200 TCR beta chains as associated with cytomegalovirus. When HLA alleles, especially DR and DQ, strongly co-occurred, TCR associations were difficult to assign to individual alleles.

The germline V gene specifies MNHNS as CDR1 and SASEGT as CDR2. The CDR3, from cysteine to phenylalanine, totals 14 residues. Only the CDR3 DNA stays, 42 bases, in frame from base 1. The V and J ends are trimmed by 3 bases and 5 bases, leaving 13 bases between them. Receptors were amplified or captured by the immunoSEQ multiplex PCR assay. A mixture of 60 forward primers for TCR Vbeta segments and 13 reverse primers for TCR Jbeta segments was used in the multiplex PCR. The CDR3 region of rearranged TCR beta genes was amplified from genomic DNA with a multiplex PCR assay. The amplified TCR beta libraries were sequenced on the Illumina HiSeq System as 87-base-pair reads. As for the original processing: In a later analysis, 77 million or so unique TCR beta chains were counted across the roughly 610 repertoires, and roughly 11 million of these chains were shared by at least two donors. Raw reads were error-corrected and collapsed into unique sequences with a nearest-neighbor algorithm that merged closely related sequences to remove PCR and sequencing errors. To assign V, D and J gene segments, CDR3 sequences were aligned to IMGT reference sequences. For a sequence to be retained, a match of at least six nucleotides was required to both a V gene segment and a J gene segment. Rearrangements were classified as productive when the CDR3 lacked stop codons and remained in frame with V and J, and all other rearrangements were classified as non-productive. CDR3 was defined according to IMGT convention as the region running from the second conserved V-encoded cysteine to the conserved J-encoded phenylalanine. Sequences without an unambiguous match to a single V gene segment were excluded from the earlier analysis of 450 to 650 of the donors. An earlier analysis of roughly 590 of the donors called V segments functional above 56.7% productive rearrangements and segregating when the between-donor standard deviation exceeded 5%. To diagnose cytomegalovirus status from the catalog of TCR beta chain sequences, a statistical classification framework was built. V and J gene assignment, in a later analysis, came from comparing TCR nucleotide sequences with IMGT/GENE-DB human TR gene sequences. In a later analysis, CDR3 sequences and most-parsimonious VDJ recombination scenarios were assigned using the TCRdist pipeline. In a later analysis, every TCR beta chain was defined by the combination of its CDR3 amino acid sequence and its V-gene family, and reads without a unique V-gene family were dropped. As a way to deal with suspected cross-contamination and a sequencing artifact, a later analysis dropped 500 to 700 nucleotide sequences that were highly shared and had low generation probability. In a later analysis, a clonal expansion index was calculated for each public chain from normalized within-repertoire ranks of inferred template counts. Generation probabilities in a later analysis came from a VDJ recombination model fitted to out-of-frame rearrangements, and those results were checked against IGoR. Hypergeometric tests were used in a later analysis to score TCR-TCR, TCR-HLA and TCR-CMV co-occurrence, with a repertoire-size bias correction applied to the TCR pairs. False discovery rates were estimated in a later analysis by permuting HLA or CMV assignments 20 times. A later analysis grouped co-occurring TCRs with DBSCAN, adding TCRdist sequence similarity when clustering within HLA-allele-positive subsets. For co-occurrence clustering, repertoires with fewer than 30,000 or more than 120,000 public chains were excluded, along with a handful of repertoires with anomalous nucleotide sharing. The source is immuneACCESS, and TCRdb retained only in-frame sequences with V and J called. Part of the clones is not carried over; for the studies checked, unresolved V genes explain less than half of this, and the remainder is unexplained. V and J calls and clone size are copied from that table; D and trimming were computed from the DNA. This sample has about 130,000 clones in its table, and around 86% of those were observed once. The ten largest clonotypes hold about 0.76% of the sample.

The cohort was made up of approximately 700 healthy bone marrow donors. At the time of sampling, every cohort member was nominally healthy, though immune exposures that went unrecorded were likely present. The donor tested CMV seronegative and was one of the 352 seronegative cohort members. A peripheral blood sample was collected from each donor, and TCR beta sequencing was performed on peripheral blood mononuclear cells. Genomic DNA was extracted from the blood cell samples with the Qiagen DNeasy Blood Extraction Kit. Material: PBMCs. Rearrangement joined TRBV6-1 to TRBJ1-2; a weak D assignment points to TRBD1 (5 bases agree). The receptor's source is a man aged 18-30 years in good health and CMV-seronegative. CDR3 protein: CASSDRGWRYGYTF. The sequence in DNA is TGTGCCAGCAGTGACCGGGGGTGGCGTTATGGCTACACCTTC.